This T cell receptor beta chain was recovered during a study of blood T cell repertoires in COVID-19. Whole-study context: The analysed material was cDNA or gDNA that came from T cells, B-cell-depleted T cells, or PBMCs.

How the authors handled the data: Estimation of nucleated cell counts was performed using reference gene primer amplification. TCRdb's copy holds only in-frame clones and misses some; the assay was immunoSEQ multiplex PCR. The V and J calls and the clone size are those of that table, but D and trimming were determined from the DNA. The sample contains 100,000 to 150,000 clones, 70% to 90% of which appear only once. Trimming stripped 1 base from V and 0 bases from J, with 7 bases between. Per germline, CDR1 LGHNA and CDR2 YSLEER. The CDR3 loop spans 15 amino acids. The receptor comes from a woman aged 80 or over with acute or convalescent COVID-19. This chain links TRBV4-3 with TRBJ1-3; D is ambiguous. The sequencing input was peripheral blood. The CDR3 DNA is TGCGCCAGCAGCCAAGGCGTGAGCTCTGGAAACACCATATATTTT. This encodes CASSQGVSSGNTIYF.